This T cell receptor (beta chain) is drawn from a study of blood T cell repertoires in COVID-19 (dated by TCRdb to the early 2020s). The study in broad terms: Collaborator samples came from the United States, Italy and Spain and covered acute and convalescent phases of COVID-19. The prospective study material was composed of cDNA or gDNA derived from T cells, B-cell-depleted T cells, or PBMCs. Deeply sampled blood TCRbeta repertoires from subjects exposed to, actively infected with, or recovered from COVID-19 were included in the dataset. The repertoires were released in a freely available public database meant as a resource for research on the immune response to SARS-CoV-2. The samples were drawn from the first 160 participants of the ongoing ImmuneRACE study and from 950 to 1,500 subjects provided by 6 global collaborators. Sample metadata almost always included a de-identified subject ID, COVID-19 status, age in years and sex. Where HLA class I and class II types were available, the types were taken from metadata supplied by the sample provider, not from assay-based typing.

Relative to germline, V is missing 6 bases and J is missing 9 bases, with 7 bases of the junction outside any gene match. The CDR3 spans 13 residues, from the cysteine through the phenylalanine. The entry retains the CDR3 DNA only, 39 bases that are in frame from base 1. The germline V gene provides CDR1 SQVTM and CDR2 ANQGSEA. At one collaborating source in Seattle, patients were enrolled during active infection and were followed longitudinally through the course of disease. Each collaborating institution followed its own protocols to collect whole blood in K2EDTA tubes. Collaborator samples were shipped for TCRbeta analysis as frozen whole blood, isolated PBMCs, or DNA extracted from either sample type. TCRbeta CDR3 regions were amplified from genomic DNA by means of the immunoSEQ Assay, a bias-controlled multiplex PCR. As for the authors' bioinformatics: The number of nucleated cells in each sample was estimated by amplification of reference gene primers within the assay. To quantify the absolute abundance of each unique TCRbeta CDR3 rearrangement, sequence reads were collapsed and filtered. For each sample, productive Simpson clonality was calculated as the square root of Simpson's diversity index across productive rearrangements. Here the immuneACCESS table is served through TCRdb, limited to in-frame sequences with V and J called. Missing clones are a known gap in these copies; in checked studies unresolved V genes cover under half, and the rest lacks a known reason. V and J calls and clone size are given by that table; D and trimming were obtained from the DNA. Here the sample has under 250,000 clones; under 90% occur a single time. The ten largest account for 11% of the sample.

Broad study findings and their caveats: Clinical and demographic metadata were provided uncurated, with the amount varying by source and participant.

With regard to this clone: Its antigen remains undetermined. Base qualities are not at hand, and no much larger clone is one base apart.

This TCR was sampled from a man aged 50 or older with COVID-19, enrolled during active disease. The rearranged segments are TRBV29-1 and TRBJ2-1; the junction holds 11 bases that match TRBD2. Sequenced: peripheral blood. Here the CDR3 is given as CSVLAGGEGEQFF. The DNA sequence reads TGCAGCGTGTTAGCGGGAGGGGAGGGTGAGCAGTTCTTC.